This entry concerns a single T cell receptor beta chain. These data originate in a study of T cell responses to AZD1222 COVID-19 vaccine. The method was immunoSEQ multiplex PCR; TCRdb's version includes in-frame clones alone and lacks a portion of them. The profile covers tens of thousands of clones, with around 90% appearing a single time and around 13% taken by the ten largest. V shed 1 base and J shed 8 bases, with 18 bases lying between them. In germline, CDR1 is LGHNA, CDR2 YSLEER. The CDR3 totals 17 residues. The rearrangement joins TRBV4-3 to TRBJ1-6; D perhaps matches TRBD1 (6 bases). Specimen: peripheral blood, collected 28 days after the second AZD1222 dose. The clonotype comes from an adult who received the AZD1222 COVID-19 vaccine. The DNA for the CDR3 is TGCGCCAGCAGCCAAGTATCCGGGACTGGGGGCTATTCACCCCTCCACTTT. Its protein is CASSQVSGTGGYSPLHF.